This T cell receptor beta chain is drawn from a study of blood T cells in healthy people across ages. Study-wide results and limits: TCR beta diversity tracked closely with naive T cell percentage. Long-lived donors carried more naive CD4+ cells and greater diversity than aged donors. Underestimates were what the diversity estimates from one million T cells were considered to be.

Worth noting for this clonotype: Its cognate antigen is unknown. A much larger clone sits a single nucleotide away, making a read error possible.

A second PCR, run for roughly 7 to 12 cycles, used a sample-barcoded 5' primer plus a J-beta primer mix. Every cDNA molecule carried a tag from a template-switch adaptor bearing 12 random nucleotides. One entry per CDR3 protein, called by TCRdb with MiXCR from the 5' RACE reads. The repertoire consists of under 750,000 distinct CDR3 sequences, with more than 45% occurring once and the leading ten covering 20% to 25%. CDR1 and CDR2 from the germline V gene are SEHNR and FQNEAQ (reference sequence). The CDR3 runs to 15 residues. This receptor was identified in a man of 80 years or more in good health. The chain recombines TRBV7-9 with TRBJ1-1, with TRBD1 matching 7 bases. The material sequenced was blood. CDR3 residues: CACSESQGTNTEAFF. The CDR3 DNA is TGTGCCTGCAGCGAATCACAGGGGACAAACACTGAAGCTTTCTTT.